Only a few counts were recorded for the clone carrying this T cell receptor beta chain. The CDR3 is 14 residues long. Trimming cost V 6 bases and J 6 bases, with 18 bases left between them. The V gene's germline CDR1 is MNHNS and CDR2 SASEGT. This sample is part of a study of T cells after yellow fever vaccination. For the study at large: The authors prepared low-cell-number fractions using SMART-Seq v4 Ultra Low Input.

TCRdb reanalysed the 5' RACE reads using MiXCR and keeps one entry per CDR3 protein. The table shows about 550,000 distinct CDR3 sequences, with about a fifth occurring only once. The clonotype comes from a man in his thirties or forties who received the YFV17D yellow fever vaccine. The input for sequencing was PBMCs, taken 15 days after the yellow fever booster vaccination. This chain links TRBV6-1 with TRBJ2-7, with D possibly TRBD2 on 5 matching bases. The CDR3: CASRISDYAREQYF. The DNA of the CDR3 is TGTGCCAGCAGGATAAGCGACTACGCCCGCGAGCAGTACTTC.